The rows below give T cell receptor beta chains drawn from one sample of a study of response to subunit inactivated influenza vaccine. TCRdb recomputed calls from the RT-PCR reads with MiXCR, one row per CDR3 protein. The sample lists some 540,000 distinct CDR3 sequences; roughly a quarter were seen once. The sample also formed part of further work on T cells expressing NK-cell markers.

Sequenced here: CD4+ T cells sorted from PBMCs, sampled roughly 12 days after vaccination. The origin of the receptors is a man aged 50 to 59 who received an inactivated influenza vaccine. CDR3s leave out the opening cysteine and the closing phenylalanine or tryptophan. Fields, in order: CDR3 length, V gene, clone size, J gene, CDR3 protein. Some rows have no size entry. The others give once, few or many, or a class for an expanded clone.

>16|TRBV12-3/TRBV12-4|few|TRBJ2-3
ASKASPWGRGVTDTQY
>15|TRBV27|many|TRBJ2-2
ASSLFNPGQGSGELF
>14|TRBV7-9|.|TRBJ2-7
ASSPPGTGSGYEQY
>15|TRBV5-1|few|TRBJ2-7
ASSWGEGPRLSYEQY
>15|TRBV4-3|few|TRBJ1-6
ASSQDVLTPHNSPLH
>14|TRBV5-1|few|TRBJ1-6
ASSLVSGDSGSPLH
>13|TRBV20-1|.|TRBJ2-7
SATFGGVSSYEQY
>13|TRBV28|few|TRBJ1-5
ASEKQGRGNQPQH
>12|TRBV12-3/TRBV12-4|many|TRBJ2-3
ASRGELGTDTQY
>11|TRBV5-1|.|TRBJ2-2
ASNPTNTGELF
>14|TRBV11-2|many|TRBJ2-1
ASSLVAGAGYNEQF
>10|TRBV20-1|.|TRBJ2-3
SVTSGTDTQY
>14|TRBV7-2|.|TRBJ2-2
ASSLEGGINTGELF
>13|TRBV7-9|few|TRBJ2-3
ASSEKWGLEDTQY
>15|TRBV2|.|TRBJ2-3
ASGGTGGNPSTDTQY
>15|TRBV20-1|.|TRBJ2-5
SARTPSGAPSGETQY
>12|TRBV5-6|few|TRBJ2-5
ASSLRGHQETQY
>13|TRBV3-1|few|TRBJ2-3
ASGNWGTGGDTQY
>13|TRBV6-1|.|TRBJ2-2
ASRPGTNPTGELF
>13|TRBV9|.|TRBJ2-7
ASSPSPDRDNEQY
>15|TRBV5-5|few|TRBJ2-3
ASSALGGDTSTDTQY
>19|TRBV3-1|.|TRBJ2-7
ASSQDFPGQGTAGGSYEQY
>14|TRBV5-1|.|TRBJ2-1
ASSQIAGGVYNEQF
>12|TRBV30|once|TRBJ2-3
AWRLAGARDTQY
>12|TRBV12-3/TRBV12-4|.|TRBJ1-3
ASSADRVGNTIY
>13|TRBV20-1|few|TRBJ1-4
SARKGAGQSIKLF
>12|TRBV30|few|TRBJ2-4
AWSNRAGGNIQY
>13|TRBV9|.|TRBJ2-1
ASSATSGLYNEQF
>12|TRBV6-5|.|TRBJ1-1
ASSYLQGGTEAF
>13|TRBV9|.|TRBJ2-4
ASSVSTGAKNIQY
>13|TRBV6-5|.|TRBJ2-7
ASSSGGQVTGEQY
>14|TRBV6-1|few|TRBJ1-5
ASSEASGGANQPQH
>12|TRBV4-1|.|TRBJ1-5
ASSQGQGAQPQH
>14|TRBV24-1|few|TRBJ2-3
ATSGRLGTNTDTQY
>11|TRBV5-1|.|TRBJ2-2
ASSLGGYGELF
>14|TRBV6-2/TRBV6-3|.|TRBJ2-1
ASSALWGRSYNEQF
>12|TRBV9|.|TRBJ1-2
ASSVRAESYGYT
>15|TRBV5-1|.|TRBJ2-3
ASRLEISGGRTDTQY
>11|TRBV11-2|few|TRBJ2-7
ASSSGISYEQY
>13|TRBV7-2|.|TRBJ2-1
ASSPRGGDYNEQF
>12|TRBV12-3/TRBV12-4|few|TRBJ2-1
ASSRDRGLNEQF
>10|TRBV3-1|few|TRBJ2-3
ASSQAKDTQY
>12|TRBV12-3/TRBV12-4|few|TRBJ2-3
ASSPTSGRSTQY
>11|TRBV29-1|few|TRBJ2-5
SVWTSGKETQY
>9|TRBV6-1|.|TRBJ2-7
ANPDHYEQY
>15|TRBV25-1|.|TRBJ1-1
ASSEFRRGVGNTEAF
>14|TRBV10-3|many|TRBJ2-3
AISASSAELTDTQY
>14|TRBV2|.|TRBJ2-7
ASSWGSSATPYEQY
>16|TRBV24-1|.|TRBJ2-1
ATSGAGGRESSYNEQF
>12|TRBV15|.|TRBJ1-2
ATSRDVGNYGYT
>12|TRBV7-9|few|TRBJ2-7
ASSFGGLAYEQY